These T cell receptor beta chains were read from a single sample in a study of blood T cell repertoires in COVID-19. This table comes from immunoSEQ multiplex PCR, and its TCRdb copy is limited to in-frame clones, with some not included. This table holds about 190,000 clones, more than 85% found once. Sequencing was done on a sample of peripheral blood. The receptors originated from a woman aged 25 to 39 with active or convalescent COVID-19. Each CDR3 is given with its conserved first and last residue. The D gene is left open where the match is weak. Size values are once, few and many counts, or a class for expanded clones, and some rows have none.

CDR3aa: CASSESGGENQPQHF
CDR3nt: TGTGCCAGCAGTGAGTCCGGGGGAGAGAATCAGCCCCAGCATTTT
abundance: once
j_gene: TRBJ1-5
d_gene: -
v_gene: TRBV2

CDR3aa: CASDHPDRTYEQYF
CDR3nt: TGTGCTAGTGACCATCCGGACAGGACCTACGAGCAGTACTTC
abundance: -
j_gene: TRBJ2-7
d_gene: TRBD1
v_gene: TRBV12-5

CDR3aa: CASSYSGTGLPYGYTF
CDR3nt: TGTGCCAGCTCATACTCCGGGACAGGGTTACCCTATGGCTACACCTTC
abundance: -
j_gene: TRBJ1-2
d_gene: TRBD1
v_gene: TRBV18

CDR3aa: CASSLDPRDSSFEQFF
CDR3nt: TGTGCCAGCAGCTTAGATCCCCGGGACTCTTCATTTGAGCAGTTCTTC
abundance: -
j_gene: TRBJ2-1
d_gene: -
v_gene: TRBV11-3

CDR3aa: CASSIERLAGDSGANVLTF
CDR3nt: TGTGCCAGTAGTATAGAGAGGCTAGCGGGAGACTCTGGGGCCAACGTCCTGACTTTC
abundance: -
j_gene: TRBJ2-6
d_gene: TRBD2
v_gene: TRBV19

CDR3aa: CASSKTTGGTGEGEQFF
CDR3nt: TGTGCCAGCAGCAAAACGACCGGAGGGACAGGGGAAGGTGAGCAGTTCTTC
abundance: -
j_gene: TRBJ2-1
d_gene: TRBD1
v_gene: TRBV4-2

CDR3aa: CASSEVANTEAFF
CDR3nt: TGTGCCAGCAGTGAGGTGGCTAACACTGAAGCTTTCTTT
abundance: -
j_gene: TRBJ1-1
d_gene: -
v_gene: TRBV25-1

CDR3aa: CASSLGLPDSVNQPQHF
CDR3nt: TGTGCCAGCAGTTTAGGTCTTCCGGACTCAGTCAATCAGCCCCAGCATTTT
abundance: -
j_gene: TRBJ1-5
d_gene: -
v_gene: TRBV27

CDR3aa: CASSLVTSGDNEQFF
CDR3nt: TGCGCCAGCAGCTTGGTTACTAGCGGGGACAATGAGCAGTTCTTC
abundance: -
j_gene: TRBJ2-1
d_gene: TRBD2
v_gene: TRBV5-1

CDR3aa: CASSSRGSGNTIYF
CDR3nt: TGTGCCAGCAGTTCTCGCGGCTCTGGAAACACCATATATTTT
abundance: -
j_gene: TRBJ1-3
d_gene: -
v_gene: TRBV11-3

CDR3aa: CASSFGGVQETQYF
CDR3nt: TGTGCCAGCAGTTTTGGAGGGGTCCAAGAGACCCAGTACTTC
abundance: once
j_gene: TRBJ2-5
d_gene: -
v_gene: TRBV28

CDR3aa: CASSGLSGNNYEQYF
CDR3nt: TGTGCCAGCAGCGGTCTTAGCGGGAACAACTACGAGCAGTACTTC
abundance: once
j_gene: TRBJ2-7
d_gene: TRBD2
v_gene: TRBV5-5

CDR3aa: CASSLREDYGYTF
CDR3nt: TGTGCCAGCAGTCTCAGGGAAGACTATGGCTACACCTTC
abundance: once
j_gene: TRBJ1-2
d_gene: -
v_gene: TRBV27

CDR3aa: CASTWTGGGNTIYF
CDR3nt: TGCGCCAGCACTTGGACAGGGGGCGGAAACACCATATATTTT
abundance: -
j_gene: TRBJ1-3
d_gene: TRBD1
v_gene: TRBV5-1